This is a list of T cell receptor beta chains from one sample in a study of CD8+CD57+ T cells in acquired aplastic anemia. TCRdb re-called the reads with MiXCR, one entry per CDR3 protein. The sample lists 150,000 to 180,000 distinct CDR3 sequences; about 50% were seen once. Sequencing used sorted CD4+, CD8+, or CD8+CD57+ T cells (not recorded which) from PBMCs. The receptors come from a human donor with aplastic anemia. CDR3s include the opening cysteine and the closing phenylalanine or tryptophan.

j_call cdr3_length v_call cdr3_aa
TRBJ1-6 15 TRBV10-3 CAISERGTDNSPLHF
TRBJ2-2 14 TRBV12-3/TRBV12-4 CASSPQGRTGELFF
TRBJ2-3 16 TRBV10-3 CASSLSIIWVTDTQYF
TRBJ2-7 15 TRBV6-6 CASSSRRDIAYEQYF
TRBJ1-6 17 TRBV11-1 CASSSTGGTTNNSPLHF
TRBJ1-1 16 TRBV25-1 CASSESTLGGNTEAFF
TRBJ2-1 14 TRBV9 CASSAPDRASEQFF
TRBJ1-1 13 TRBV24-1 CATSMTPNTEAFF
TRBJ2-1 15 TRBV15 CATSRDSGPFDEQFF
TRBJ1-6 14 TRBV19 CASSGGSYNSPLHF
TRBJ1-6 13 TRBV20-1 CSAIKGQNSPLHF
TRBJ2-5 16 TRBV7-2 CASSLAMTSGQETQYF
TRBJ2-7 16 TRBV9 CASSSCLAGGQYEQYF
TRBJ2-1 14 TRBV2 CASSEGQGGNEQFF
TRBJ1-3 17 TRBV15 CATSKDRVIASGNTIYF
TRBJ2-7 15 TRBV2 CASSLLGASSYEQYF
TRBJ2-3 16 TRBV20-1 CSARDRFRAGPDTQYF
TRBJ1-1 16 TRBV5-4 CASSLARRGMNTEAFF
TRBJ2-1 17 TRBV11-1 CASSSTDRVSSYNEQFF
TRBJ2-7 10 TRBV2 CASSDYEQYF
TRBJ2-5 17 TRBV15 CATSRSTRGGAQETQYF
TRBJ2-1 15 TRBV24-1 CATSDFRASYNEQFF
TRBJ1-1 12 TRBV6-6 CASSYSPLEAFF
TRBJ1-3 17 TRBV4-2 CASSPSWTGFSGNIIYF
TRBJ2-1 14 TRBV6-5 CASSSERDYNEQFF
TRBJ1-3 12 TRBV3-1 CASSQPGNTIYF
TRBJ1-1 15 TRBV2 CASSEPGGGNTEAFF
TRBJ2-1 16 TRBV9 CASSVGGLRAKDEQFF
TRBJ2-6 16 TRBV24-1 CATRIHSYSGANVLTF
TRBJ2-6 14 TRBV5-4 CASSLGLGANVLTF
TRBJ1-1 15 TRBV24-1 CATSDYGTVNTEAFF
TRBJ2-7 12 TRBV7-9 CASVGGTSEQYF
TRBJ1-6 13 TRBV15 CATSSGRNSPLHF
TRBJ2-7 16 TRBV6-5 CASSYGGGRNSYEQYF
TRBJ2-2 15 TRBV24-1 CATSDPGGRTGELFF